This note documents a single TCR beta chain sequence. With random hexamers, about 0.45 to 1 ug RNA was reverse transcribed. MiXCR, run by TCRdb on the immunoSEQ multiplex PCR reads, gives a single entry per CDR3 protein. The data contain some 150,000 distinct CDR3 sequences, approximately 96% of them singletons. The CDR3 is 13 residues long. Germline CDR1 and CDR2: SGHNT and YYREEE (reference sequence). Trimming took 10 bases from V and 2 from J, leaving 15 bases between them. The data originate from a study of CD8 T cells in Susac syndrome. Sample: CD4+ T cells from PBMCs. The J gene is TRBJ2-5, the V gene TRBV5-4, with D hard to call. The clonotype comes from a human donor with Susac syndrome. The CDR3 loop is CAVRGVPQETQYF. In DNA form, the CDR3 reads TGTGCCGTTCGTGGCGTGCCTCAAGAGACCCAGTACTTC. Full variable domain (remainder filled in from reference TRBV5-4 and TRBJ2-5): ETGVTQSPTHLIKTRGQQVTLRCSSQSGHNTVSWYQQALGQGPQFIFQYYREEENGRGNFPPRFSGLQFPNYSSELNVNALELDDSALYLCAVRGVPQETQYFGPGTRLLVL.